The 4 T cell receptor beta chains presented below share a single source sample, sequenced in a study of cytomegalovirus exposure and HLA in healthy donors. The PCR made use of 60 Vbeta and 13 Jbeta primers. Assay: immunoSEQ multiplex PCR; the TCRdb copy retains only in-frame clones and omits some. The sample records over 150,000 clones, 80% being singletons. The source material was PBMCs. These TCRs come from a man in his thirties or forties in good health and CMV-seropositive.

This chain connects TRBV11-3 to TRBJ2-1; no clear D gene. The germline gives CDR1 SGHNT, CDR2 YENEEA. The CDR3 has 12 residues. With 3 bases removed from V and 5 bases from J, the gap between germline ends came to 5 bases. CDR3: CASSLSNNEQFF. For the CDR3, the DNA is TGTGCCAGCAGCTTGTCAAACAATGAGCAGTTCTTC.

This chain connects TRBV7-9 to TRBJ2-2; unclear D gene. With 0 bases removed from V and 4 bases from J, the gap between germline ends came to 3 bases. The CDR3 is made up of 13 amino acids. In germline, CDR1 is SEHNR, CDR2 FQNEAQ (reference sequence). The CDR3 region is CASSLASTGELFF. CDR3 DNA sequence: TGTGCCAGCAGCTTAGCTAGCACCGGGGAGCTGTTTTTT.

Notes on this clone: The junction does not match germline at one end; this may be a read error. V usage is TRBV14 and J usage is TRBJ2-7; 9 bases are a match to TRBD1. This CDR3 has 18 residues. CDR1 and CDR2 (germline): SGHDN, FVKESK. The CDR3 reads CASSKDRDRVYLTYEQYF. In DNA form, the CDR3 reads TGTGCCAGCAGCAAAGACCGGGACAGGGTTTACCTAACCTACGAGCAGTACTTC.

The chain has TRBV2 and TRBJ1-3, with 8 bases lining up with TRBD1. Germline CDR1 reads SNHLY; CDR2 reads FYNNEI. Trimming took 4 bases from V and 4 from J; bases not matched to a gene: 6. The CDR3 contains 15 residues. The CDR3: CASSAHRGSGNTIYF. CDR3 DNA: TGTGCCAGCAGTGCCCACAGGGGGTCCGGAAACACCATATATTTT. The full variable domain, its missing parts supplied by reference TRBV2 and TRBJ1-3, is EPEVTQTPSHQVTQMGQEVILRCVPISNHLYFYWYRQILGQKVEFLVSFYNNEISEKSEIFDDQFSVERPDGSNFTLKIRSTKLEDSAMYFCASSAHRGSGNTIYFGEGSWLTVV.